This T cell receptor beta chain was identified during a study of blood T cell repertoires in COVID-19. Per the original data handling: Using reference gene primer amplification, nucleated cell counts were estimated. Repertoires were generated with immunoSEQ multiplex PCR, while TCRdb's copy carries only in-frame clones and drops some. V and J calls and clone size come straight from that table; D and trimming were deduced from the DNA. The sample lists around 180,000 clones, approximately 85% occurring once. This CDR3 has 16 residues. From germline, CDR1 is KGHDR and CDR2 SFDVKD. V lost 12 bases to trimming and J lost 0 bases; unmatched junction nucleotides: 13. This clone showed up just once.

Sequenced material: peripheral blood. The TCR sequence derives from a human donor with active or convalescent COVID-19. The donor label of this sample is uncertain. The rearrangement uses TRBV24-1 and TRBJ2-3, with 8 bases aligning to TRBD1. In nucleotides, the CDR3 is TGTGCCGCGAGCGGTCGACAGGGGACGAGCACAGATACGCAGTATTTT. This codes for CAASGRQGTSTDTQYF.